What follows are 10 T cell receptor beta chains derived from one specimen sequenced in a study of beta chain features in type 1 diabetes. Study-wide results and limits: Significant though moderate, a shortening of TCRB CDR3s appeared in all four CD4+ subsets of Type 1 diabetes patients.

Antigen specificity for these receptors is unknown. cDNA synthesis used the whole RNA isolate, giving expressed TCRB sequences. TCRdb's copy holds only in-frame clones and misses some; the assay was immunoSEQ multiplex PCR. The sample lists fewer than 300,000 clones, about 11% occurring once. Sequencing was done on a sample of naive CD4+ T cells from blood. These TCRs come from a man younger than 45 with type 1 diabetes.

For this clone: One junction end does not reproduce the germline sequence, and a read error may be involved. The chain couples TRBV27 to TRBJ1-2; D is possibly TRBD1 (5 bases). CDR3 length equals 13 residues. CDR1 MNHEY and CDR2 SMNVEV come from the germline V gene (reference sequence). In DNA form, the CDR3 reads TGTGCCAGCAGTTTCATGGGGCAGCGTTGGCGGTACTTC. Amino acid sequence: CASSFMGQRWRYF.

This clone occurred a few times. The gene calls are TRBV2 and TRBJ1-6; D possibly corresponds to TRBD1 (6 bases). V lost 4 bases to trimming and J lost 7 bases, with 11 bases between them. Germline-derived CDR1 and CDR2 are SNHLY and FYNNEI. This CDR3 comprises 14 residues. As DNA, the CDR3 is TGTGCCAGCAGTGCTGGACAGAGAAATTCACCCCTCCACTTT. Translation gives CASSAGQRNSPLHF.

The CDR3 here is CASSYAVDISYEQYF. The CDR3 DNA reads TGTGCCAGCAGCTATGCCGTCGACATCTCCTACGAGCAGTACTTC. The chain uses TRBV7-2 and TRBJ2-7; no clear D gene. Germline CDR1 SGHTA, CDR2 FQGNSA. The CDR3 runs to 15 residues. Trimming shortened V by 4 bases and J by 0 bases, and 13 bases separated the two germline ends.

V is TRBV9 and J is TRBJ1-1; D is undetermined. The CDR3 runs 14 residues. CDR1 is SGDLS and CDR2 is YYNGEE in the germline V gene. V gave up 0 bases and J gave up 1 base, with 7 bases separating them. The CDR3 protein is CASSVAAGNTEAFF. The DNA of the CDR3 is TGTGCCAGCAGCGTAGCGGCGGGGAACACTGAAGCTTTCTTT. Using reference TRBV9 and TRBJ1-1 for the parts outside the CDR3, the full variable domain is DSGVTQTPKHLITATGQRVTLRCSPRSGDLSVYWYQQSLDQGLQFLIQYYNGEERAKGNILERFSAQQFPDLHSELNLSSLELGDSALYFCASSVAAGNTEAFFGQGTRLTVV.

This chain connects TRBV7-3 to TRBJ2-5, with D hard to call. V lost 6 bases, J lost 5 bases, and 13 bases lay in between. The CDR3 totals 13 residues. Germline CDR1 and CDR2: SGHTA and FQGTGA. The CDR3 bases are TGTGCCAGCAGTTCTTACCCCCGGGAGACCCAGTACTTC. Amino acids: CASSSYPRETQYF.

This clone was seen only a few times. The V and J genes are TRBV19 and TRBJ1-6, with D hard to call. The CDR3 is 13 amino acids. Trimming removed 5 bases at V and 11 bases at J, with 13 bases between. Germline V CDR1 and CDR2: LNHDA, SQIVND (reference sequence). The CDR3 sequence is CASSPRERTPLHF. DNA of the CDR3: TGTGCCAGTAGTCCCCGGGAGCGAACACCCCTCCACTTT.

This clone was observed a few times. CDR3 sequence: CATSWARGAGYEQFF. Written as DNA, the CDR3 is TGTGCCACCAGCTGGGCCCGGGGGGCCGGGTATGAGCAGTTCTTC. The gene calls are TRBV15 and TRBJ2-1, with D tentatively TRBD2 (7 bases). The CDR3 contains 15 residues. Trimming stripped 5 bases from V and 8 bases from J, with 19 bases between. From germline, CDR1 is LNHNV and CDR2 YYDKDF (reference sequence).

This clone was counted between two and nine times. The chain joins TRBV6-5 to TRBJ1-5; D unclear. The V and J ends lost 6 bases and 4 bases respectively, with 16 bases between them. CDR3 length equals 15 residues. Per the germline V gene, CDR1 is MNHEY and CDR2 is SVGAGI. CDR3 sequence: CASRPTWTGNQPQHF. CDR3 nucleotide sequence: TGTGCCAGCAGACCGACCTGGACGGGAAATCAGCCCCAGCATTTT.

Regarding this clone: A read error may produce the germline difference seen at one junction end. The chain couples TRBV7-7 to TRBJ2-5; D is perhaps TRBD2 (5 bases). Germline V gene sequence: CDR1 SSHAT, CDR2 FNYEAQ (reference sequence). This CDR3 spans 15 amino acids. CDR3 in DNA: TGTGCTAGCAGCTTTGAAGCTAACCCTGAGGGGACCCAGTACTTC. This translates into CASSFEANPEGTQYF.

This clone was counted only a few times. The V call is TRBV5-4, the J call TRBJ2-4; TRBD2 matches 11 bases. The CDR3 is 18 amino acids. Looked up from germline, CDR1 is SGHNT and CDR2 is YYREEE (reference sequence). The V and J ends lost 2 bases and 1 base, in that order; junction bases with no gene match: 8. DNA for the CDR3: TGTGCCAGCAGCTTTCTACTAGCGGGGGTCCGGGCCAAAAACATTCAGTACTTC. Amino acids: CASSFLLAGVRAKNIQYF.